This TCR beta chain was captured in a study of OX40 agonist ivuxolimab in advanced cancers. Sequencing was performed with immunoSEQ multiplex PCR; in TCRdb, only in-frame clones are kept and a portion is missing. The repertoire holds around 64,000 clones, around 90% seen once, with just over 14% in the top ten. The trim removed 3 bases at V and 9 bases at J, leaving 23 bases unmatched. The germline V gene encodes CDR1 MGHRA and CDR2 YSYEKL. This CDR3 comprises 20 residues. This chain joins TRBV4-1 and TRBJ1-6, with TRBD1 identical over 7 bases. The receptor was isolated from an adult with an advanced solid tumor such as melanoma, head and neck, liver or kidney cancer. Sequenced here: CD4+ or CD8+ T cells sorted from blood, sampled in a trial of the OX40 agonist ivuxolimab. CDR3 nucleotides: TGCGCCAGCAGCCAGGACGACAGGGAACGGGCGTGGGGAATAATTTCACCCCTCCACTTT. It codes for CASSQDDRERAWGIISPLHF.